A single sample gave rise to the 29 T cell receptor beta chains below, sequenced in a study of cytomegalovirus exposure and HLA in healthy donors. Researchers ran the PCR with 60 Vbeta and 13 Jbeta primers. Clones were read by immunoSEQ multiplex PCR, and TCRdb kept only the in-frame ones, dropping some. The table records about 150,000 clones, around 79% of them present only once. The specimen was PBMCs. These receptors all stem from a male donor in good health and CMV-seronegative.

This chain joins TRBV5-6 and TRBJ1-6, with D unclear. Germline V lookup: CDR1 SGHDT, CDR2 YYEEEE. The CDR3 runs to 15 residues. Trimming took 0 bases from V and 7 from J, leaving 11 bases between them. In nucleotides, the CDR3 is TGTGCCAGCAGCTTGGAAGGAGGGTTCAATTCACCCCTCCACTTT. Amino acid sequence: CASSLEGGFNSPLHF.

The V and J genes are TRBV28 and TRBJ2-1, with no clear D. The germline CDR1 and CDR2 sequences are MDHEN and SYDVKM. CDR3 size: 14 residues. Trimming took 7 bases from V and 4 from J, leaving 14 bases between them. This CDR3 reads CASTTPPLYNEQFF. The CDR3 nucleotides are TGTGCCAGCACTACGCCCCCCCTGTACAATGAGCAGTTCTTC.

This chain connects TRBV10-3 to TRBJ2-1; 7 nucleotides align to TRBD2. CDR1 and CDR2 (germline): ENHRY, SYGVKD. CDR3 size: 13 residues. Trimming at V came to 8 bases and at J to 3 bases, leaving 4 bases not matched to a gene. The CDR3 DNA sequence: TGTGCCATCGGGGGGGGAAACTACAATGAGCAGTTCTTC. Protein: CAIGGGNYNEQFF.

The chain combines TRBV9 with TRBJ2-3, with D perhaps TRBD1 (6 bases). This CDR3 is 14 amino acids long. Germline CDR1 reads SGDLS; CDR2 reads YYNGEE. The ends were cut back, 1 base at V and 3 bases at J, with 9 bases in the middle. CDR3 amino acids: CASSVQGWTDTQYF. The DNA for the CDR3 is TGTGCCAGCAGCGTACAGGGGTGGACAGATACGCAGTATTTT.

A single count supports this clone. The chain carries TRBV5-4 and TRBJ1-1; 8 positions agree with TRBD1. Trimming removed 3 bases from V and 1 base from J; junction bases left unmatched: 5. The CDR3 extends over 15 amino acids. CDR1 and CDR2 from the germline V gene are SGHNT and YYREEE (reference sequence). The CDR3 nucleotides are TGTGCCAGCAGCTCCAGACAGGGGAGGAACACTGAAGCTTTCTTT. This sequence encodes CASSSRQGRNTEAFF.

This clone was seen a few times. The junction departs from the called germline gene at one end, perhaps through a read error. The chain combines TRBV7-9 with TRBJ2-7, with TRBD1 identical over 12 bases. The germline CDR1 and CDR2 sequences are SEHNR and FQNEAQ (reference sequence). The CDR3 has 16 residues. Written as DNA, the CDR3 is TGTTCCAGCAGCTTAGCTGGGACAGGGGGCCCCTACGAGCAGTACTTC. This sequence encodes CSSSLAGTGGPYEQYF.

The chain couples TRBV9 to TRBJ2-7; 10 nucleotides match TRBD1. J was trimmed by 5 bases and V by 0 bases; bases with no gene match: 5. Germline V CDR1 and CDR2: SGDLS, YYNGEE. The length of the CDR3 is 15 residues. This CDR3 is CASSVVGTGANEQYF. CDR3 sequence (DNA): TGTGCCAGCAGCGTAGTAGGGACAGGGGCCAACGAGCAGTACTTC.

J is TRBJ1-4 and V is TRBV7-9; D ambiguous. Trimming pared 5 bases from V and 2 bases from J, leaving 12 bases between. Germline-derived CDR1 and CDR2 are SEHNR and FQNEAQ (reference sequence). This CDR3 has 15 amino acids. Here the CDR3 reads CASSPSTGTNEKLFF. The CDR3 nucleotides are TGTGCCAGCAGCCCTAGTACGGGGACTAATGAAAAACTGTTTTTT.

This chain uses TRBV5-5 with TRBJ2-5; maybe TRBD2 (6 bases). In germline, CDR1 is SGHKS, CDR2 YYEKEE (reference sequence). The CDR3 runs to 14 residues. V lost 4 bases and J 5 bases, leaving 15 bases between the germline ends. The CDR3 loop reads CASSNPGTLETQYF. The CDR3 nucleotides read TGTGCCAGCAGCAATCCCGGGACTCTGGAGACCCAGTACTTC. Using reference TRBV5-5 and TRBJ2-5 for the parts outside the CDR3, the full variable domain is DAGVTQSPTHLIKTRGQQVTLRCSPISGHKSVSWYQQVLGQGPQFIFQYYEKEERGRGNFPDRFSARQFPNYSSELNVNALLLGDSALYLCASSNPGTLETQYFGPGTRLLVL.

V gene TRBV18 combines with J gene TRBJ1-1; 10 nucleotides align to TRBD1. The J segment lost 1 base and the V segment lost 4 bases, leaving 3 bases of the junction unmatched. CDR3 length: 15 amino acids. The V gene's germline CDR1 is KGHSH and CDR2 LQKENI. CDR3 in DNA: TGTGCCAGCTCACTCGGACAGGGGGGGAACACTGAAGCTTTCTTT. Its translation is CASSLGQGGNTEAFF.

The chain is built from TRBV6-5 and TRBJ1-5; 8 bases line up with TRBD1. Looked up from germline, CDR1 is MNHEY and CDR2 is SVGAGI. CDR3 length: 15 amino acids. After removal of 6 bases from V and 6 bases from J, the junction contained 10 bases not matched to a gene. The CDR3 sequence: CASSPIQGAGQPQHF. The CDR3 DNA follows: TGTGCCAGCAGCCCTATTCAGGGGGCTGGTCAGCCCCAGCATTTT.

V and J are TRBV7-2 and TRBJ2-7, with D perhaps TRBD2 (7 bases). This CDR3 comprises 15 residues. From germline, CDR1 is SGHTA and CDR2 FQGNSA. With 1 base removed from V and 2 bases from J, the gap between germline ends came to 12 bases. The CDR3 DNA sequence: TGTGCCAGCAGCTTAGGGGGAGGGGGGCCCTACGAGCAGTACTTC. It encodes CASSLGGGGPYEQYF.

The CDR3, as DNA: TGTGCCAGCAGTTACGACAGGAACACTGAAGCTTTCTTT. Translating it yields CASSYDRNTEAFF. The chain carries TRBV27 and TRBJ1-1, with D possibly being TRBD1 (5 bases). CDR3 size: 13 residues. V was trimmed by 4 bases and J by 1 base, leaving 7 bases between them. CDR1 and CDR2 from the germline V gene are MNHEY and SMNVEV (reference sequence).

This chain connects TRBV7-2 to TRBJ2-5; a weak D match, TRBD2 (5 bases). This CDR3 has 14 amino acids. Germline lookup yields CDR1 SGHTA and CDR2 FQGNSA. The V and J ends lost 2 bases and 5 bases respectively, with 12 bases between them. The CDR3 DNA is TGTGCCAGCAGCTTATGGGGTAGAGGGGAGACCCAGTACTTC. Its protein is CASSLWGRGETQYF.

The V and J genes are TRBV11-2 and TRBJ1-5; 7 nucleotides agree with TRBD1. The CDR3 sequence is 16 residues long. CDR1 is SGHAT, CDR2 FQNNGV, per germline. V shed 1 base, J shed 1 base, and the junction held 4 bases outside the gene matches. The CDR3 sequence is CASSLGAGGSNQPQHF. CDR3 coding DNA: TGTGCCAGCAGCTTAGGGGCAGGGGGAAGCAATCAGCCCCAGCATTTT.

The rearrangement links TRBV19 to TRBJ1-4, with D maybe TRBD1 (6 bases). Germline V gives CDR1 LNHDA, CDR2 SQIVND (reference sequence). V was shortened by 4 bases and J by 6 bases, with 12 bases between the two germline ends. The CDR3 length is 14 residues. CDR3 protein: CASSSGGPYEKLFF. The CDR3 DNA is TGTGCCAGTAGTAGCGGGGGGCCGTATGAAAAACTGTTTTTT.

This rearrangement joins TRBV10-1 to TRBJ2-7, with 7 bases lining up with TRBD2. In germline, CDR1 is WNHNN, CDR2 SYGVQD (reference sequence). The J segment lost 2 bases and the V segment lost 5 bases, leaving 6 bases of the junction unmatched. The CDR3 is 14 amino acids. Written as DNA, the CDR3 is TGCGCCAGCAGTATCCGGGACTATACCTACGAGCAGTACTTC. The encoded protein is CASSIRDYTYEQYF.

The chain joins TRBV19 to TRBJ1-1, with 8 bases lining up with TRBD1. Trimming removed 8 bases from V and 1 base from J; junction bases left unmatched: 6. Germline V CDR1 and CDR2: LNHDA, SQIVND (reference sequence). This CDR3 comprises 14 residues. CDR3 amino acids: CASQDRGRNTEAFF. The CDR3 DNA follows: TGTGCCAGTCAAGACAGGGGACGGAACACTGAAGCTTTCTTT.

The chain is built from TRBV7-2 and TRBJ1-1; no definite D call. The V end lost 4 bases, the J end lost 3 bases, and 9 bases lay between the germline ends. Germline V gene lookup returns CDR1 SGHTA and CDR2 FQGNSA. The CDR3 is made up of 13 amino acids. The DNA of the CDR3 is TGTGCCAGCAGCTATGAGAGTGACACTGAAGCTTTCTTT. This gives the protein CASSYESDTEAFF. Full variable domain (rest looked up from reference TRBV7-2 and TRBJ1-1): GAGVSQSPSNKVTEKGKDVELRCDPISGHTALYWYRQSLGQGLEFLIYFQGNSAPDKSGLPSDRFSAERTGGSVSTLTIQRTQQEDSAVYLCASSYESDTEAFFGQGTRLTVV.

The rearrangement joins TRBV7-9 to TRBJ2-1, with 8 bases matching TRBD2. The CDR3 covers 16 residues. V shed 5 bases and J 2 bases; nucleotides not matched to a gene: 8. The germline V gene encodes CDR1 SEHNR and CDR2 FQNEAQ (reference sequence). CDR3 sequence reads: CASSLTSGSTYNEQFF. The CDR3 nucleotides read TGTGCCAGCAGCCTAACTAGCGGAAGTACCTACAATGAGCAGTTCTTC.

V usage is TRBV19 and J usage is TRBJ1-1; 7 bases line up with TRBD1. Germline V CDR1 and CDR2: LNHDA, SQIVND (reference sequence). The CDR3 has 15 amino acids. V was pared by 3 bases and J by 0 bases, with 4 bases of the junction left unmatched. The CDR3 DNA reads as TGTGCCAGTAGTATGAACAGGGGCCTGAACACTGAAGCTTTCTTT. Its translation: CASSMNRGLNTEAFF. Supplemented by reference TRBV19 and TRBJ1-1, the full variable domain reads DGGITQSPKYLFRKEGQNVTLSCEQNLNHDAMYWYRQDPGQGLRLIYYSQIVNDFQKGDIAEGYSVSREKKESFPLTVTSAQKNPTAFYLCASSMNRGLNTEAFFGQGTRLTVV.

The CDR3 bases are TGTGCCAGTAGTGCCGAGAGGGGGCCTTGGTATGAGCAGTTCTTC. Protein sequence: CASSAERGPWYEQFF. The rearrangement uses TRBV19 and TRBJ2-1, with 7 positions matching TRBD1. The germline gives CDR1 LNHDA, CDR2 SQIVND (reference sequence). With V trimmed by 5 bases and J by 8 bases, 12 bases remained unmatched. The CDR3 has 15 amino acids.

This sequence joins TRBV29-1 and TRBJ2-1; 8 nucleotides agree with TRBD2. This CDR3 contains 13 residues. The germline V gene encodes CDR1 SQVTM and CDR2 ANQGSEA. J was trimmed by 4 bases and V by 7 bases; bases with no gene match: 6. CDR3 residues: CSGLIAGYNEQFF. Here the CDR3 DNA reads TGCAGCGGACTCATAGCGGGGTACAATGAGCAGTTCTTC.

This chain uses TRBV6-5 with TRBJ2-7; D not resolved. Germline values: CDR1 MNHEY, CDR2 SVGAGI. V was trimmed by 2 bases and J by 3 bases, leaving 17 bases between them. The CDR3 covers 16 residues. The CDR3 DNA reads TGTGCCAGCAGTTACATTCCGGGTAGGCCCAGCTACGAGCAGTACTTC. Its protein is CASSYIPGRPSYEQYF.

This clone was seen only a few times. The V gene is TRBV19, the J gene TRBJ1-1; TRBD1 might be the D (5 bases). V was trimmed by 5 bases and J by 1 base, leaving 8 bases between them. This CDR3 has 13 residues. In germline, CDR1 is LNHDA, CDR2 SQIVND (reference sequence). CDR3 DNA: TGTGCCAGTAGTCCCGGGGGGAACACTGAAGCTTTCTTT. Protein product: CASSPGGNTEAFF.

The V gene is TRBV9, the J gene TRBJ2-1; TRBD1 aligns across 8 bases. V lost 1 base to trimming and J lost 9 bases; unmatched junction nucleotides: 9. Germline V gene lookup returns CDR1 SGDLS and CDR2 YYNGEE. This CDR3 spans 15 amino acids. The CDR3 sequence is CASSVNWDRSFEQFF. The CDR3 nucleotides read TGTGCCAGCAGCGTAAACTGGGACAGGTCATTTGAGCAGTTCTTC.

The CDR3: CASSQGQGVAKNIQYF. The CDR3 DNA reads as TGTGCCAGCAGCCAAGGGCAGGGCGTAGCCAAAAACATTCAGTACTTC. The V and J genes are TRBV14 and TRBJ2-4; TRBD1 might be the D (5 bases). This CDR3 is built from 16 residues. V dropped 1 base and J dropped 0 bases, with 10 bases sitting between them. The germline V gene has CDR1 SGHDN and CDR2 FVKESK.

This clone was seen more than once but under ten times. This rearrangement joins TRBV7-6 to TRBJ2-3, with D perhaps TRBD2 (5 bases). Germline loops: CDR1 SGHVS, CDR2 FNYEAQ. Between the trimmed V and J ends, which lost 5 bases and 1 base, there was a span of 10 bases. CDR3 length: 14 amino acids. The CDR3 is CASSPTGGTDTQYF. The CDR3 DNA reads TGTGCCAGCAGCCCAACCGGGGGCACAGATACGCAGTATTTT.

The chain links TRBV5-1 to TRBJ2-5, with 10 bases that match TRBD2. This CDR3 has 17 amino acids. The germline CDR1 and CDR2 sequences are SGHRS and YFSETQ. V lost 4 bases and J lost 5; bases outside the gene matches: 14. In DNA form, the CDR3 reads TGCGCCAGCAGCCCGATTAGCGGGGGGACCGGTGGGGAGACCCAGTACTTC. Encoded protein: CASSPISGGTGGETQYF.